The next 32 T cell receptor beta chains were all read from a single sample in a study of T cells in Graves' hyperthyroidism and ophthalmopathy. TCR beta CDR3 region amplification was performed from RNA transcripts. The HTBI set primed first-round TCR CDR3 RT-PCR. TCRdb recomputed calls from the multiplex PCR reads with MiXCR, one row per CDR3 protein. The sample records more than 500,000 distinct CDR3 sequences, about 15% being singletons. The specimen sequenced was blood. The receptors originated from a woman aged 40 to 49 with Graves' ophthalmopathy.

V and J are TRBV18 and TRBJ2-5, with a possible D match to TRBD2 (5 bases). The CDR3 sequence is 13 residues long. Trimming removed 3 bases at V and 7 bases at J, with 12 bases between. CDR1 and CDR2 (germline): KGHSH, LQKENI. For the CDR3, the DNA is TGTGCCAGCTCACCGGGCAGGACTTTGACCCAGTACTTC. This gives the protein CASSPGRTLTQYF.

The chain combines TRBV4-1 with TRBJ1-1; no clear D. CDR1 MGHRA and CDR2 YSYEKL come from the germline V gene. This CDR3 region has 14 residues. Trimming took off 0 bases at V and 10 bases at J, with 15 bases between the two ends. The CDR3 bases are TGCGCCAGCAGCCAAGAGACTCCGCCGCAAGGAGCTTTCTTT. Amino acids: CASSQETPPQGAFF.

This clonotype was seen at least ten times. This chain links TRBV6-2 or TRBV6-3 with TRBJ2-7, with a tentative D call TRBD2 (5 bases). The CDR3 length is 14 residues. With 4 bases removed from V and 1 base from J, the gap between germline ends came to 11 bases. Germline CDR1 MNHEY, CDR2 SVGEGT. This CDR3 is CASSSQSGSYEQYF. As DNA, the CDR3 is TGTGCCAGCAGTTCGCAGTCGGGATCCTACGAGCAGTACTTC.

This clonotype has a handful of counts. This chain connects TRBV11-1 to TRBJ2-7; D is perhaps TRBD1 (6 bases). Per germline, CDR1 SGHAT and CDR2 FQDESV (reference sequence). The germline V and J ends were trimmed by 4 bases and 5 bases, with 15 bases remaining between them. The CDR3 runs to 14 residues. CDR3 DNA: TGTGCCAGCAGCTACTACAGGGACGGAGACGAGCAGTACTTC. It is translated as CASSYYRDGDEQYF.

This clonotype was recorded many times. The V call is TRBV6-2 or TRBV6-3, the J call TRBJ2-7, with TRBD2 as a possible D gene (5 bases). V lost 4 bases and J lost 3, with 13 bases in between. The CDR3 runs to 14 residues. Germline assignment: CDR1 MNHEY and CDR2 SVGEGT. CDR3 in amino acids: CASSSGLTLYEQYF. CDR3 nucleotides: TGTGCCAGCAGTTCCGGACTTACACTCTACGAGCAGTACTTC.

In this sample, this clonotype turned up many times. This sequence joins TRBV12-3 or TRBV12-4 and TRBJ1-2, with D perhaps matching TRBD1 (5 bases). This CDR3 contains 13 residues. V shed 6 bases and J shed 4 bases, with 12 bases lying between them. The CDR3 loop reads CASSRDRFYGYTF. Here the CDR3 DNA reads TGTGCCAGCAGCCGTGACAGATTCTATGGCTACACCTTC.

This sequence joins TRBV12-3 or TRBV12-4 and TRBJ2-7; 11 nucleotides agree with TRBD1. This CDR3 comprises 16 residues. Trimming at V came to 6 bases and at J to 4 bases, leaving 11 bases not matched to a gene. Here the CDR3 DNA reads TGTGCCAGCAGCTCTTCGGGACAGGGGGAAGTATACGAGCAGTACTTC. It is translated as CASSSSGQGEVYEQYF.

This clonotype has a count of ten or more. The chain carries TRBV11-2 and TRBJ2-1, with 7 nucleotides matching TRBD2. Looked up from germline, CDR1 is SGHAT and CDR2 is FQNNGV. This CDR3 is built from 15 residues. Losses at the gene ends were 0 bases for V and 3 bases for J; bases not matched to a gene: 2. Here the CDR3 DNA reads TGTGCCAGCAGCTTAGACGGCGGGGGCTACAATGAGCAGTTCTTC. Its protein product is CASSLDGGGYNEQFF.

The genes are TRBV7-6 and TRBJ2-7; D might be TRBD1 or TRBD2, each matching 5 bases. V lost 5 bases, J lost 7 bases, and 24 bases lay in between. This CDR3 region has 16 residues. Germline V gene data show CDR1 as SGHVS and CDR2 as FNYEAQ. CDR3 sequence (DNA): TGTGCCAGCAGCGGATGGGTGAGAGGAGGCCAGGGAGAGCAGTACTTC. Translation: CASSGWVRGGQGEQYF. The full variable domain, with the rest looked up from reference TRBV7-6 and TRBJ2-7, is GAGVSQSPRYKVTKRGQDVALRCDPISGHVSLYWYRQALGQGPEFLTYFNYEAQQDKSGLPNDRFSAERPEGSISTLTIQRTEQRDSAMYRCASSGWVRGGQGEQYFGPGTRLTVT.

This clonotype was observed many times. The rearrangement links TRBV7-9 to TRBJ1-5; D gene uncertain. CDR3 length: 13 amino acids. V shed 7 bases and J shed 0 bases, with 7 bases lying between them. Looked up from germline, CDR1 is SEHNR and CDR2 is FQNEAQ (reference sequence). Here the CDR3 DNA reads TGTGCCAGCACCGGTAGTAGCAATCAGCCCCAGCATTTT. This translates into CASTGSSNQPQHF. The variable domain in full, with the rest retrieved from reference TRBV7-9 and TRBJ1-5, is DTGVSQNPRHKITKRGQNVTFRCDPISEHNRLYWYRQTLGQGPEFLTYFQNEAQLEKSRLLSDRFSAERPKGSFSTLEIQRTEQGDSAMYLCASTGSSNQPQHFGDGTRLSIL.

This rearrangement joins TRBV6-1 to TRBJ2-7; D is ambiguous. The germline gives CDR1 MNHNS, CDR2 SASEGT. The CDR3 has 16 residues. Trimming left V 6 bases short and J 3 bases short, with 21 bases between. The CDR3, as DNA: TGTGCCAGCAGCGGAGTCTCGTTTACATTGGGCTACGAGCAGTACTTC. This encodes CASSGVSFTLGYEQYF.

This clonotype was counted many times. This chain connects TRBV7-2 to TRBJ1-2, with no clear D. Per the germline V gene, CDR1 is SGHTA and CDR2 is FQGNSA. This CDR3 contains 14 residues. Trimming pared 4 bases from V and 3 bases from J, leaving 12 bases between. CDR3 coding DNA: TGTGCCAGCAGCTCGGCCGGTCAGGACTATGGCTACACCTTC. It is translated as CASSSAGQDYGYTF.

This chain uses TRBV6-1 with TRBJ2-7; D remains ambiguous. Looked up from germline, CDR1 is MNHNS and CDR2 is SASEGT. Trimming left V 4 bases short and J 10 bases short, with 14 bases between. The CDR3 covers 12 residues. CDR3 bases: TGTGCCAGCAGTGCTCCGGACCACTTTCAGTACTTC. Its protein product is CASSAPDHFQYF.

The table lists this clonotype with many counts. CDR3 amino acids: CSARFPGGYEQYF. As DNA, the CDR3 is TGCAGTGCTAGGTTTCCAGGGGGCTACGAGCAGTACTTC. This chain links TRBV20-1 with TRBJ2-7; 7 nucleotides line up with TRBD1. This CDR3 is 13 amino acids long. Germline CDR1 and CDR2: DFQATT and SNEGSKA (reference sequence). The V gene end was trimmed by 3 bases and the J gene end by 3 bases; junction bases not matched to a gene: 5.

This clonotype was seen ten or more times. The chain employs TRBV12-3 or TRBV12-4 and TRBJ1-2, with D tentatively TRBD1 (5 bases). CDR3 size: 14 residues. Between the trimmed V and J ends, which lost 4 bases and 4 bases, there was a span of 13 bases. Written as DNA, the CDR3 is TGTGCCAGCAGTTCCTGGGGCAGAGCCTATGGCTACACCTTC. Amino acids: CASSSWGRAYGYTF.

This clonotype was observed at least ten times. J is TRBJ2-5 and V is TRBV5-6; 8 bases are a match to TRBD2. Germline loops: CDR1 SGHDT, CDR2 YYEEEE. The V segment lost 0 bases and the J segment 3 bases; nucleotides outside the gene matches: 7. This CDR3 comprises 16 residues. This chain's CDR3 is CASSLGAGTRKETQYF. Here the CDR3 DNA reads TGTGCCAGCAGCTTGGGGGCCGGGACTAGAAAAGAGACCCAGTACTTC.

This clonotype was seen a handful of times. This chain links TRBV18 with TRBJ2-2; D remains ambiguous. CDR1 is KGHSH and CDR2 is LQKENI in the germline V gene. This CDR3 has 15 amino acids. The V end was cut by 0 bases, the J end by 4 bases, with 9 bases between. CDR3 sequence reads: CASSPPGGPTGELFF. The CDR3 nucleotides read TGTGCCAGCTCACCACCTGGTGGGCCCACCGGGGAGCTGTTTTTT.

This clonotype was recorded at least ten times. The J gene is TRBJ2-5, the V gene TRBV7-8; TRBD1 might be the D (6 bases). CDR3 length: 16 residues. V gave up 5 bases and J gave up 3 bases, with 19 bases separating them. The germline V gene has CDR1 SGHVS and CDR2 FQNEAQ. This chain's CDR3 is CASSHTRQDLEETQYF. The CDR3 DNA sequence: TGTGCCAGCAGCCACACTCGACAGGACTTAGAAGAGACCCAGTACTTC.

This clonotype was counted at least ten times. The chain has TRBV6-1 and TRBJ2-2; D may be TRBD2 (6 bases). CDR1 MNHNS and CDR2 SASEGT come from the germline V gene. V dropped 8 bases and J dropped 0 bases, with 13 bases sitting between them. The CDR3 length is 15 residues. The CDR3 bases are TGTGCCAGCGACTCCGGGACTGCGAACACCGGGGAGCTGTTTTTT. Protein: CASDSGTANTGELFF.

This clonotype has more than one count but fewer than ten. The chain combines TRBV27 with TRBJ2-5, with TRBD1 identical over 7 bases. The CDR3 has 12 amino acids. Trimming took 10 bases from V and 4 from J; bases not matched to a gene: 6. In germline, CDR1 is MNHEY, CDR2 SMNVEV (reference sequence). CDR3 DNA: TGTGCCACCGCTGACAGGGCAGAGACCCAGTACTTC. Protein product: CATADRAETQYF.

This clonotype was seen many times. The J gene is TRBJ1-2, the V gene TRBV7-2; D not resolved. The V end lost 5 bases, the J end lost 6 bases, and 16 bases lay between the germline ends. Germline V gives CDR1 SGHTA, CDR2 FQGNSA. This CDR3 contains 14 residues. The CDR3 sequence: CASSPPGLGDGYTF. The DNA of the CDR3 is TGTGCCAGCAGCCCCCCCGGGCTCGGGGATGGCTACACCTTC. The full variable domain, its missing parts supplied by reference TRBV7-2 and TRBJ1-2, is GAGVSQSPSNKVTEKGKDVELRCDPISGHTALYWYRQSLGQGLEFLIYFQGNSAPDKSGLPSDRFSAERTGGSVSTLTIQRTQQEDSAVYLCASSPPGLGDGYTFGSGTRLTVV.

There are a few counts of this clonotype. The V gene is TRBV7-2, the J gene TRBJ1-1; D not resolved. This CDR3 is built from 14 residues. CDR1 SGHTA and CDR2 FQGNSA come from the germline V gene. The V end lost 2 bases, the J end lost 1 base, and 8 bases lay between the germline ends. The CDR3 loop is CASSLYGTNTEAFF. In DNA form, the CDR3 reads TGTGCCAGCAGCTTATATGGAACGAACACTGAAGCTTTCTTT.

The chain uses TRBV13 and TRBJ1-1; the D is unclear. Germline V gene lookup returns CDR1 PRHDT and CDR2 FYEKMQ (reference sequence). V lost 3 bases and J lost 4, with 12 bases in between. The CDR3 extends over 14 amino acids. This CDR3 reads CASSFRQPLTEAFF. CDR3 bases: TGTGCCAGCAGCTTTAGACAACCTCTCACTGAAGCTTTCTTT.

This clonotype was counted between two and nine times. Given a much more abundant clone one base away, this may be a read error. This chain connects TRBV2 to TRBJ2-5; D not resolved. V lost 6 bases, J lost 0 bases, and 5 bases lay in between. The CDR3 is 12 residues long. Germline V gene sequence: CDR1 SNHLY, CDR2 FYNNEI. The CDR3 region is CASSDYQETQYF. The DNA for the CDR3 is TGTGCCAGCAGCGACTACCAAGAGACCCAGTACTTC. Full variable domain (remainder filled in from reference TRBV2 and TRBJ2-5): EPEVTQTPSHQVTQMGQEVILRCVPISNHLYFYWYRQILGQKVEFLVSFYNNEISEKSEIFDDQFSVERPDGSNFTLKIRSTKLEDSAMYFCASSDYQETQYFGPGTRLLVL.

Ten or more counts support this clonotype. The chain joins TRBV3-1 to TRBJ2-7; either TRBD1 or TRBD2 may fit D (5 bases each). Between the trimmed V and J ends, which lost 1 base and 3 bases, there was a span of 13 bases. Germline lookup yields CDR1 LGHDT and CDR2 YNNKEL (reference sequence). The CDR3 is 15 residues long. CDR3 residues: CASSQGGRGGYEQYF. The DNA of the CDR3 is TGTGCCAGCAGCCAAGGCGGCCGGGGCGGCTACGAGCAGTACTTC.

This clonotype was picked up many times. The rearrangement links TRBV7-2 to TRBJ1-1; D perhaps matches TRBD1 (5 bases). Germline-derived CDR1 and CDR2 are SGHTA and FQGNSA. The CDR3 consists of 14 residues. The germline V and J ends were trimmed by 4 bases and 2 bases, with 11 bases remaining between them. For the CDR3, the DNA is TGTGCCAGCAGCTGGGGACGGGGTAACACTGAAGCTTTCTTT. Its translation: CASSWGRGNTEAFF.

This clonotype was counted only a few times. CDR3: CASSGFRETQYF. The DNA for the CDR3 is TGTGCCAGCAGTGGGTTCAGAGAGACCCAGTACTTC. The chain uses TRBV12-3 or TRBV12-4 and TRBJ2-5, with D unclear. V dropped 5 bases and J dropped 4 bases, with 8 bases sitting between them. This CDR3 comprises 12 residues.

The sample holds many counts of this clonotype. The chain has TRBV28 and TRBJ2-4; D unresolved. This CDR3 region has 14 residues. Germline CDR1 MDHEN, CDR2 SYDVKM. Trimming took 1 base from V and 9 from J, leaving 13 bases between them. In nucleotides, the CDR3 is TGTGCCAGCAGTTTATCCAGATTGACCAGCATTCAGTACTTC. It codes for CASSLSRLTSIQYF.

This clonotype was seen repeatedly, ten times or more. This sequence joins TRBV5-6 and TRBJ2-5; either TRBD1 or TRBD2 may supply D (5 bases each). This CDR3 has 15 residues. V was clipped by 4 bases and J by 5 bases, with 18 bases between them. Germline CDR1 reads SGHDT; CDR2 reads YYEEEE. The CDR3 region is CASSPRGPRRETQYF. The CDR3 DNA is TGTGCCAGCAGCCCCCGGGGCCCCCGGAGGGAGACCCAGTACTTC.

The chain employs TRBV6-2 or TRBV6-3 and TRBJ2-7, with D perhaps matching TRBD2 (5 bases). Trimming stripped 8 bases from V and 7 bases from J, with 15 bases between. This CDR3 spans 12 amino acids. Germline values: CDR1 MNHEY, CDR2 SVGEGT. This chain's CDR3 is CASGALPGEQYF. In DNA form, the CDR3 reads TGTGCCAGCGGTGCCCTACCGGGGGAGCAGTACTTC.

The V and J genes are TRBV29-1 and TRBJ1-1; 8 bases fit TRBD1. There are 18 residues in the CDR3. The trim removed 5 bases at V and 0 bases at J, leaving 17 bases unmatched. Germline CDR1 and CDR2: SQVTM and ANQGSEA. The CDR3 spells CSVTLGRPTGGLNTEAFF. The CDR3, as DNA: TGCAGCGTTACCCTCGGAAGACCTACAGGGGGATTGAACACTGAAGCTTTCTTT.

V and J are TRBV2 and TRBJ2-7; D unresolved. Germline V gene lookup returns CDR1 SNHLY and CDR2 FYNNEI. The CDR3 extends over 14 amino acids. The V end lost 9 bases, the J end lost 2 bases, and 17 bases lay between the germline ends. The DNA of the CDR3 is TGTGCCAGTTCCGGAGAGCCGCAAACCTACGAGCAGTACTTC. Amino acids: CASSGEPQTYEQYF.